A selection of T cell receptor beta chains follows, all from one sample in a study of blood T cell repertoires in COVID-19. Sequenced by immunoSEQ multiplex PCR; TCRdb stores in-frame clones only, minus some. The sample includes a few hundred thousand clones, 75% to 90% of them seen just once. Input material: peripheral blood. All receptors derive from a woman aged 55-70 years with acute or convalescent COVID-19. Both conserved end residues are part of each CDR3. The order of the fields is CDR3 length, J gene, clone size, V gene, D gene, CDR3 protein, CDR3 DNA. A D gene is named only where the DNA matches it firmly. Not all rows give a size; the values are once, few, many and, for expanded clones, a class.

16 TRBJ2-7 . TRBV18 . CASSPNPPTARDEQYF TGTGCCAGCTCACCAAACCCCCCAACAGCTCGCGACGAGCAGTACTTC
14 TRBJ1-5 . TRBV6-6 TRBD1 CASRYGDRAQPQHF TGTGCCAGCAGGTACGGGGACAGAGCGCAGCCCCAGCATTTT
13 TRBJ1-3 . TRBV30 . CAWSVSVGNTIYF TGTGCCTGGAGTGTTTCAGTCGGAAACACCATATATTTT
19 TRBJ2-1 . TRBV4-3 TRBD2 CASSQERLAGGGSYNEQFF TGCGCCAGCAGCCAAGAGAGACTAGCGGGGGGTGGCTCCTACAATGAGCAGTTCTTC
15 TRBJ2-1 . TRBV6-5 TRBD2 CASSPLLAGGNEQFF TGTGCCAGCAGCCCCCTGCTAGCGGGAGGCAATGAGCAGTTCTTC
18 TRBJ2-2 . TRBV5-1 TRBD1 CASKQGGQGSWNTGELFF TGCGCCAGCAAGCAGGGGGGACAGGGGTCCTGGAACACCGGGGAGCTGTTTTTT
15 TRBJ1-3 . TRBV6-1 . CASSEMNRGGNTIYF TGTGCCAGCAGTGAAATGAACCGAGGCGGAAACACCATATATTTT
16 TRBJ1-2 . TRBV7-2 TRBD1 CASSLGVGTGQNGYTF TGTGCCAGCAGCTTAGGGGTGGGGACAGGACAGAATGGCTACACCTTC
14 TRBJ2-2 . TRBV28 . CASSLTRNTGELFF TGTGCCAGCAGTTTGACACGGAACACCGGGGAGCTGTTTTTT
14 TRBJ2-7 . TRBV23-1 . CASTEGGGPYEQYF TGCGCCAGCACCGAGGGGGGGGGACCCTACGAGCAGTACTTC
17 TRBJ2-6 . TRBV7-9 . CASSRGEGHSGANVLTF TGTGCCAGCAGCCGAGGCGAGGGACACTCCGGGGCCAACGTCCTGACTTTC
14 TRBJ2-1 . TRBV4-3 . CASSGLSSYNEQFF TGCGCCAGCAGTGGACTAAGCTCCTACAATGAGCAGTTCTTC
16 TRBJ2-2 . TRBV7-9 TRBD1 CASSLRGTAYTGELFF TGTGCCAGCAGCTTAAGGGGGACAGCCTACACCGGGGAGCTGTTTTTT
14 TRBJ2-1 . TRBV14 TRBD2 CASSQAGLAVEQFF TGTGCCAGCAGCCAAGCGGGACTAGCGGTTGAGCAGTTCTTC
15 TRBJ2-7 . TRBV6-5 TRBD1 CASRLGQGINGEQYF TGTGCCAGCAGACTGGGACAGGGGATTAATGGCGAGCAGTACTTC
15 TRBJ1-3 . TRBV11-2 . CASSSIGGPGGTIYF TGTGCCAGCAGCTCCATTGGGGGCCCTGGGGGCACCATATATTTT
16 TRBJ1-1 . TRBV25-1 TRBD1 CASSESGQGAWGEAFF TGTGCCAGCAGTGAATCAGGACAGGGGGCGTGGGGCGAAGCTTTCTTT
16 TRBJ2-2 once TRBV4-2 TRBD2 CASSQASGANTGELFF TGTGCCAGCAGCCAAGCTAGCGGGGCGAACACCGGGGAGCTGTTTTTT
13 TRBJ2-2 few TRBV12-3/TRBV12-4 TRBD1 CASSFDRAGELFF TGTGCCAGCAGTTTTGACAGGGCCGGGGAGCTGTTTTTT
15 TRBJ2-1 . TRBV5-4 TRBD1 CASSLQGAFYNEQFF TGTGCCAGCAGCTTGCAGGGGGCCTTTTACAATGAGCAGTTCTTC
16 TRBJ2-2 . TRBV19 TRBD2 CASSRLAGGSTGELFF TGTGCCAGTAGTAGACTAGCGGGAGGGAGCACCGGGGAGCTGTTTTTT
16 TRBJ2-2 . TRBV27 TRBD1 CASTPYRGRDTGELFF TGTGCCAGCACTCCCTACAGGGGACGGGACACCGGGGAGCTGTTTTTT
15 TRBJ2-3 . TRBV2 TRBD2 CASSQTSGGTNTQYF TGTGCCAGCAGCCAGACTAGCGGGGGGACCAATACGCAGTATTTT
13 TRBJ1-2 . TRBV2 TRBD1 CASRGQSNYGYTF TGTGCCAGCAGGGGACAGTCTAACTATGGCTACACCTTC
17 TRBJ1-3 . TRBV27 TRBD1 CARIPRTGLRPGNTIYF TGTGCCAGGATCCCGAGGACAGGCTTGAGGCCTGGAAACACCATATATTTT
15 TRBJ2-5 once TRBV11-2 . CASSLVPEGRETQYF TGTGCCAGCAGCTTAGTTCCGGAGGGCCGAGAGACCCAGTACTTC
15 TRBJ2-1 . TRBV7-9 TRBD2 CASSLSLAGVDEQFF TGTGCCAGCAGCTTAAGCCTAGCGGGGGTCGATGAGCAGTTCTTC
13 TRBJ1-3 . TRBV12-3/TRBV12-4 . CASSTGLGNTIYF TGTGCCAGCAGTACGGGGTTGGGAAACACCATATATTTT